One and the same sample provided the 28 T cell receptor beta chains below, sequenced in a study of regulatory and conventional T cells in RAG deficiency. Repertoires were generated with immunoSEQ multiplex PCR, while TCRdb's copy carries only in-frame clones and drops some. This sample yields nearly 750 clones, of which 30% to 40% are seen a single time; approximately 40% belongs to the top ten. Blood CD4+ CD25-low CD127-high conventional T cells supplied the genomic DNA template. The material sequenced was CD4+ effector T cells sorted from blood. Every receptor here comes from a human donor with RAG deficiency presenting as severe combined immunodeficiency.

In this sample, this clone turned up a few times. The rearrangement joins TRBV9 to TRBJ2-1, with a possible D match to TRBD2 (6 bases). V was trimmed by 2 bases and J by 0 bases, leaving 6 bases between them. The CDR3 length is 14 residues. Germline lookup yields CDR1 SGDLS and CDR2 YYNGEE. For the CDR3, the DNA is TGTGCCAGCAGCGTCGGGAGCTCCTACAATGAGCAGTTCTTC. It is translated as CASSVGSSYNEQFF.

The DNA of the CDR3 is TGTGCCAGCAGCTTAGGAGACAGGTTTCGTCAGCCCCAGCATTTT. Translated, it gives CASSLGDRFRQPQHF. The chain has TRBV11-1 and TRBJ1-5; perhaps TRBD1 as D (6 bases). Trimming cost V 1 base and J 6 bases, with 13 bases left between them. The germline gives CDR1 SGHAT, CDR2 FQDESV (reference sequence). CDR3 size: 15 residues.

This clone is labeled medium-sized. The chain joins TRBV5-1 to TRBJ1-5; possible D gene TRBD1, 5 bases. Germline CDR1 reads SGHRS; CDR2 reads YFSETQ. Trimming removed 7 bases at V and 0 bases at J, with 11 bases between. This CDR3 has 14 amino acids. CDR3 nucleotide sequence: TGCGCCAGCTCCCAGGGAGATAGCAATCAGCCCCAGCATTTT. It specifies CASSQGDSNQPQHF.

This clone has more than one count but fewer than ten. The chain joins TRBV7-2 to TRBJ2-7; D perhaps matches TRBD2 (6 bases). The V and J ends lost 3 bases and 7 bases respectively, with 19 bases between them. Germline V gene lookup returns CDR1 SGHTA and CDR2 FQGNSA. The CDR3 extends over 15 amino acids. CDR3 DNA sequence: TGTGCCAGCAGCTTGGATCCGCGGGGTTGGGGGGAGCAGTACTTC. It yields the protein CASSLDPRGWGEQYF. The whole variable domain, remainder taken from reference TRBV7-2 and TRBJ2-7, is GAGVSQSPSNKVTEKGKDVELRCDPISGHTALYWYRQSLGQGLEFLIYFQGNSAPDKSGLPSDRFSAERTGGSVSTLTIQRTQQEDSAVYLCASSLDPRGWGEQYFGPGTRLTVT.

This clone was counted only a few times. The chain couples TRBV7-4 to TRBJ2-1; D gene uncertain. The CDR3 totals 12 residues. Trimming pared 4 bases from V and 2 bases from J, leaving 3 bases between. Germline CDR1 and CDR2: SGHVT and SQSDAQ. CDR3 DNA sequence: TGTGCCAGCAGCTCAACCTACAATGAGCAGTTCTTC. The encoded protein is CASSSTYNEQFF.

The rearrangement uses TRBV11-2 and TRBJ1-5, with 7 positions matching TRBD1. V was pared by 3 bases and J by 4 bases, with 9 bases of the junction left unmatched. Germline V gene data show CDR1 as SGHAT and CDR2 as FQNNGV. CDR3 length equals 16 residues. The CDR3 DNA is TGTGCCAGCAGCTTCAGGACAGGCAATTTAAATCAGCCCCAGCATTTT. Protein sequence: CASSFRTGNLNQPQHF.

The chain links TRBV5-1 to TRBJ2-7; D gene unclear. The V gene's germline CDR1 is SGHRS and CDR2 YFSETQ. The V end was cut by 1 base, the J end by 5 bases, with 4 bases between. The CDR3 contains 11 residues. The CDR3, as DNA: TGCGCCAGCAGCTTGTTAAACGAGCAGTACTTC. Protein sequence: CASSLLNEQYF.

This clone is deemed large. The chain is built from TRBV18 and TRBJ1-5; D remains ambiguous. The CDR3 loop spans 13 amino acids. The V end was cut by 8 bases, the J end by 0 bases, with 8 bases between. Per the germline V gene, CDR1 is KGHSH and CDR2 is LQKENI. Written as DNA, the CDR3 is TGTGCCAGCACGTACTATAGCAATCAGCCCCAGCATTTT. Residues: CASTYYSNQPQHF.

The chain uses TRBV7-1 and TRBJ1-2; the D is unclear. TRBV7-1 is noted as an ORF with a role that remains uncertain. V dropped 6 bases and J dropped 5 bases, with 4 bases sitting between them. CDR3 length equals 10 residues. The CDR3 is CASSYYGYTF. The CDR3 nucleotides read TGTGCCAGCAGTTATTATGGCTACACCTTC.

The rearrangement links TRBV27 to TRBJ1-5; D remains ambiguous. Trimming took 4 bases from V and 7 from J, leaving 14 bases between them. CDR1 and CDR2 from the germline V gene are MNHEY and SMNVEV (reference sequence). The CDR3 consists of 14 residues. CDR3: CASSSRGRGQPQHF. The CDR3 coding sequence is TGTGCCAGCAGTTCTAGAGGCCGGGGACAGCCCCAGCATTTT.

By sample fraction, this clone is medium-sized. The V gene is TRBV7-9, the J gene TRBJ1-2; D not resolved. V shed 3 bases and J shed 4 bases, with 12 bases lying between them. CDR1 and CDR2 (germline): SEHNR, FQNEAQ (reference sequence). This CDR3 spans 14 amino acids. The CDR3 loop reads CASSFRVQLYGYTF. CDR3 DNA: TGTGCCAGCAGCTTCCGGGTCCAACTCTATGGCTACACCTTC.

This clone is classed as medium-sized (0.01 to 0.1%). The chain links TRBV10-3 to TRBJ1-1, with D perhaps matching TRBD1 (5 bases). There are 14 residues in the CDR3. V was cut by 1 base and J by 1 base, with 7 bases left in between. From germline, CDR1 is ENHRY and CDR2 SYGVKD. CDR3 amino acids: CAISEWQGNTEAFF. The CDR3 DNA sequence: TGTGCCATCAGTGAGTGGCAGGGGAACACTGAAGCTTTCTTT.

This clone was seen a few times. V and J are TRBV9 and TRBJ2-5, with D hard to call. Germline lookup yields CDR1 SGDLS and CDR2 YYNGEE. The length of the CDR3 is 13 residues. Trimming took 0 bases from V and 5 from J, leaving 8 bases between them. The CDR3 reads CASSVEAPETQYF. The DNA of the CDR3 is TGTGCCAGCAGCGTAGAGGCGCCGGAGACCCAGTACTTC.

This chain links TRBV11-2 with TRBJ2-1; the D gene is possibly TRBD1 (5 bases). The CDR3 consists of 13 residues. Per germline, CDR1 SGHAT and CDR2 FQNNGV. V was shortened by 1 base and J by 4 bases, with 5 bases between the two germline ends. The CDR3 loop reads CASSLGTYNEQFF. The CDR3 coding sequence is TGTGCCAGCAGCTTAGGGACATACAATGAGCAGTTCTTC.

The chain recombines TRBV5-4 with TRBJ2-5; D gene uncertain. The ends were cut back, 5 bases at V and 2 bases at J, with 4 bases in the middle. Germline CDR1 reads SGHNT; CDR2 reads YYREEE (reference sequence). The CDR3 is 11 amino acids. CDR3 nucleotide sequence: TGTGCCAGCAGGGGACAAGAGACCCAGTACTTC. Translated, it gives CASRGQETQYF.

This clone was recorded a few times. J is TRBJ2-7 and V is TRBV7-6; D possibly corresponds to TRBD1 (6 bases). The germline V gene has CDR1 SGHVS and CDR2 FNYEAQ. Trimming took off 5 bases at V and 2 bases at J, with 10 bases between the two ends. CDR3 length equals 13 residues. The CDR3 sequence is CASSTWTAYEQYF. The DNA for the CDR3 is TGTGCCAGCAGCACCTGGACAGCCTACGAGCAGTACTTC.

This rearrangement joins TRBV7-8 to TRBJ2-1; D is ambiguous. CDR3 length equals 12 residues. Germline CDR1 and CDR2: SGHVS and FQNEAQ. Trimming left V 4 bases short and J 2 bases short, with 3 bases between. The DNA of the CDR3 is TGTGCCAGCAGCTCAACCTACAATGAGCAGTTCTTC. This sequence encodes CASSSTYNEQFF.

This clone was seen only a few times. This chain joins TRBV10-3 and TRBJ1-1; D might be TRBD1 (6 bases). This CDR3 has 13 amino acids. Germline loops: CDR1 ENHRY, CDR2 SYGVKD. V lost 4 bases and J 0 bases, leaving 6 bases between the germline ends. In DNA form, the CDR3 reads TGTGCCATCAGTGGGACAGTGAACACTGAAGCTTTCTTT. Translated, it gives CAISGTVNTEAFF.

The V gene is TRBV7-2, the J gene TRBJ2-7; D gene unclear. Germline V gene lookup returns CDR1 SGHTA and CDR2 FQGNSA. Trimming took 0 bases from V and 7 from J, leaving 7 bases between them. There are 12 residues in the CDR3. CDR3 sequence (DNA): TGTGCCAGCAGCTTAGCCCGTCGGGAGCAGTACTTC. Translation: CASSLARREQYF.

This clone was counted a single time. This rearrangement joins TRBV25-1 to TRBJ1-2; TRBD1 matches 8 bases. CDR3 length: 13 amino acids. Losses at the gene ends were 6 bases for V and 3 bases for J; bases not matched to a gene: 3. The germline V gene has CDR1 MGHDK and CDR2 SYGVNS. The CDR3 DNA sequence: TGTGCCAGCAGCTTGGACAGGGACTATGGCTACACCTTC. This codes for CASSLDRDYGYTF.

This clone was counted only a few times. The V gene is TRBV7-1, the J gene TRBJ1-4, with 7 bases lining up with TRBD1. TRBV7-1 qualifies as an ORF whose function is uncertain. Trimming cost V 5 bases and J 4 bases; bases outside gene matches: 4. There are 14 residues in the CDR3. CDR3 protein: CASSRRGNNEKLFF. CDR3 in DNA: TGTGCCAGCAGCCGCAGGGGGAATAATGAAAAACTGTTTTTT.

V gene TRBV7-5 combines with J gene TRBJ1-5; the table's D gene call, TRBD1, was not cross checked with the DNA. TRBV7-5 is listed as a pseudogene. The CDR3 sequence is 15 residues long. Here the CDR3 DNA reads TGTGCCAGCAGCTTAGGAGACAGGTTTCGTCAGCCCCAGCATTTT. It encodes CASSLGDRFRQPQHF.

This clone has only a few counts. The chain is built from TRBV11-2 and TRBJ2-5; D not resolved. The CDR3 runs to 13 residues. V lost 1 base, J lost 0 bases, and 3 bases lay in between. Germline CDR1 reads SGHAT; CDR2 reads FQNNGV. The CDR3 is CASSLGHQETQYF. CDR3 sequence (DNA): TGTGCCAGCAGCTTAGGACACCAAGAGACCCAGTACTTC.

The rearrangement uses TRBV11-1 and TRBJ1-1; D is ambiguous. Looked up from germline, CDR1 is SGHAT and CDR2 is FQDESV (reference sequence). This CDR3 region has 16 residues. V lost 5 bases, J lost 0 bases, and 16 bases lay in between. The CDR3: CASSLPRPFLNTEAFF. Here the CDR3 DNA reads TGTGCCAGCAGCCTCCCGAGGCCGTTTTTGAACACTGAAGCTTTCTTT.

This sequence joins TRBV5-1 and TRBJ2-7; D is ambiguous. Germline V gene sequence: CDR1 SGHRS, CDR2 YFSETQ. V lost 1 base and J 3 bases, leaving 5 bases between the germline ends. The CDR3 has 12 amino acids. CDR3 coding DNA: TGCGCCAGCAGCTTGATAATCTACGAGCAGTACTTC. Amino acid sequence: CASSLIIYEQYF.

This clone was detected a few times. The CDR3 reads CASSLVQARYGYTF. The DNA of the CDR3 is TGCGCCAGCAGCTTGGTACAGGCACGTTATGGCTACACCTTC. The V call is TRBV5-1, the J call TRBJ1-2; possibly TRBD1 for D (5 bases). The CDR3 extends over 14 amino acids. Per the germline V gene, CDR1 is SGHRS and CDR2 is YFSETQ. Trimming took 0 bases from V and 5 from J, leaving 11 bases between them.

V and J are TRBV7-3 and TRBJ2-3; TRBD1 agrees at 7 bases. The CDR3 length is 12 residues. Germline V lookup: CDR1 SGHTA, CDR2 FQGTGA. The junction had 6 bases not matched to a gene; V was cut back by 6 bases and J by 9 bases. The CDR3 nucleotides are TGTGCCAGCAGTTCAGGGGGTGGGACGCAGTATTTT. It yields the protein CASSSGGGTQYF.

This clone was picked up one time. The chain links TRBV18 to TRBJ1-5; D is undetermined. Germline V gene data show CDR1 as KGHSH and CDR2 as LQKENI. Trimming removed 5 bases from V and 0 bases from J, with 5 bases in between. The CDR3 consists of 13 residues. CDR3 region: CASSSNSNQPQHF. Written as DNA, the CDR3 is TGTGCCAGCTCAAGCAATAGCAATCAGCCCCAGCATTTT.